These 6 T cell receptor beta chains share one sample of origin, sequenced in a study of PD-L1 blockade in urothelial cancer. The protocol was immunoSEQ multiplex PCR, while the TCRdb copy is restricted to in-frame clones and leaves out a portion. The sample yields 42,000 or so clones, around 80% seen once. Time point in this sample: peripheral blood 6 weeks after treatment start. The sample in question was PBMCs, obtained around atezolizumab (anti-PD-L1) treatment. The receptors were gathered from a man in his sixties with urothelial cancer.

V usage is TRBV30 and J usage is TRBJ1-5; 10 nucleotides match TRBD1. V gave up 0 bases and J gave up 1 base; unmatched junction bases: 6. The CDR3 runs to 17 residues. Per germline, CDR1 GTSNPN and CDR2 SVGIG (reference sequence). The CDR3 region is CAWSVGQGVSSNQPQHF. The CDR3 bases are TGTGCCTGGAGTGTCGGACAGGGGGTATCGAGCAATCAGCCCCAGCATTTT.

The rearrangement joins TRBV15 to TRBJ2-3; the match to TRBD2 covers 9 bases. After removal of 0 bases from V and 0 bases from J, the junction contained 7 bases not matched to a gene. CDR1 is LNHNV and CDR2 is YYDKDF in the germline V gene (reference sequence). This CDR3 region has 18 residues. CDR3 amino acids: CATSRDGLAGYSTDTQYF. For the CDR3, the DNA is TGTGCCACCAGCAGAGATGGCCTAGCGGGGTATAGCACAGATACGCAGTATTTT.

V is TRBV7-2 and J is TRBJ2-1; 10 bases agree with TRBD2. The germline CDR1 and CDR2 sequences are SGHTA and FQGNSA. This CDR3 is built from 19 residues. The junction had 15 bases not matched to a gene; V was cut back by 3 bases and J by 4 bases. CDR3 amino acids: CASSFSGTSAFSKYNEQFF. The DNA of the CDR3 is TGTGCCAGCAGCTTTTCCGGGACTAGCGCTTTCAGCAAGTACAATGAGCAGTTCTTC.

The V gene is TRBV27, the J gene TRBJ2-7; weak D call: TRBD2 (5 bases). Germline V lookup: CDR1 MNHEY, CDR2 SMNVEV (reference sequence). The CDR3 consists of 11 residues. Trimming removed 9 bases from V and 6 bases from J, with 12 bases in between. The CDR3, as DNA: TGTGCCAGTAAGACTGCGGGCGAGCAGTACTTC. Encoded protein: CASKTAGEQYF.

The chain has TRBV6-1 and TRBJ1-1; maybe TRBD1 (5 bases). The CDR3 is 14 amino acids. Trimming cost V 6 bases and J 1 base, with 12 bases left between them. Per the germline V gene, CDR1 is MNHNS and CDR2 is SASEGT. The CDR3, as DNA: TGTGCCAGCAGGGCGGGACGGCCGAACACTGAAGCTTTCTTT. Translating it yields CASRAGRPNTEAFF.

This chain joins TRBV6-4 and TRBJ2-1; D is ambiguous. Looked up from germline, CDR1 is MRHNA and CDR2 is SNTAGT. With 3 bases removed from V and 8 bases from J, the gap between germline ends came to 11 bases. The length of the CDR3 is 13 residues. CDR3 sequence reads: CASSESRGDEQFF. In nucleotides, the CDR3 is TGTGCCAGCAGTGAGTCTAGAGGCGATGAGCAGTTCTTC.